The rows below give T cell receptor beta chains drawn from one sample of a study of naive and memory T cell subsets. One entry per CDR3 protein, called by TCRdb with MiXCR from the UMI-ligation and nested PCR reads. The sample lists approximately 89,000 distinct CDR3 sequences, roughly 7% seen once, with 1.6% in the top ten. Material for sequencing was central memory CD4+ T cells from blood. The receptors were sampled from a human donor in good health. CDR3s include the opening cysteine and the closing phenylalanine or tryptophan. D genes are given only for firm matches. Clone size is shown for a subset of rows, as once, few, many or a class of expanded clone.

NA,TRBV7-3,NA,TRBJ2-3,CASSPLGSGHSTDTQYF,TGTGCCAGCAGCCCCCTAGGGTCGGGCCACAGTACAGATACGCAGTATTTT
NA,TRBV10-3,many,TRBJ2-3,CAISGSKDTQYF,TGTGCCATCAGTGGGTCTAAAGATACGCAGTATTTT
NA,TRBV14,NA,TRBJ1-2,CASSQGNRVSGYTF,TGTGCCAGCAGCCAAGGCAATCGGGTCAGCGGCTACACCTTC
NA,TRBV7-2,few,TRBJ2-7,CASSSQLPRQAHYEQYF,TGTGCCAGCAGCTCCCAACTCCCCCGGCAGGCCCACTACGAGCAGTACTTC
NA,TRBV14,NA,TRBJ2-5,CASSQKRGTQYF,TGTGCCAGCAGCCAAAAACGGGGGACCCAGTACTTC
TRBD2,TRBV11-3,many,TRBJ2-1,CASSSDGTSGTGNEQFF,TGTGCCAGCAGCTCCGATGGGACTAGCGGGACGGGAAATGAGCAGTTCTTC
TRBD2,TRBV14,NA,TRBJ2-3,CASRPSGGAWSNTQYF,TGTGCCAGCAGACCCAGCGGGGGGGCCTGGTCTAATACGCAGTATTTT
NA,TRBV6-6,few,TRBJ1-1,CASSYGGQRDTEAFF,TGTGCCAGCAGTTACGGGGGCCAGCGAGACACTGAAGCTTTCTTT
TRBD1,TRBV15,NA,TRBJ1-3,CATSLRDRAFSGNTIYF,TGTGCCACCAGCCTCCGGGACAGGGCCTTCTCTGGAAACACCATATATTTT
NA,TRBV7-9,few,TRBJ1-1,CASSLLRGWEAFF,TGTGCCAGCAGCTTATTGAGAGGGTGGGAAGCTTTCTTT
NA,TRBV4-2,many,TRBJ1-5,CASSHSDSNQPQHF,TGTGCCAGCAGCCACAGTGATAGCAATCAGCCCCAGCATTTT
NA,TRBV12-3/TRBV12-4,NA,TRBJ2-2,CASSARTQVTGELFF,TGTGCCAGCAGTGCCCGGACTCAAGTAACCGGGGAGCTGTTTTTT
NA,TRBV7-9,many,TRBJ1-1,CASSFFDAEAFF,TGTGCCAGCAGCTTTTTCGACGCTGAAGCTTTCTTT
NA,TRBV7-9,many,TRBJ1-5,CASSLDADQPQHF,TGTGCCAGCAGCTTAGACGCGGATCAGCCCCAGCATTTT
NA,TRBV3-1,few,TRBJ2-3,CASSQNRRPDTQYF,TGTGCCAGCAGCCAAAACCGTCGGCCAGATACGCAGTATTTT
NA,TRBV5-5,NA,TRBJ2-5,CASSFTGAGETQYF,TGTGCCAGCAGCTTTACCGGGGCCGGGGAGACCCAGTACTTC
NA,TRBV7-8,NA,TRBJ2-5,CASSLAPGQETQYF,TGTGCCAGCAGCTTAGCGCCTGGACAAGAGACCCAGTACTTC
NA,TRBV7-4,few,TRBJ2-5,CASSLGLLKETQYF,TGTGCCAGCAGCTTAGGACTACTAAAAGAGACCCAGTACTTC
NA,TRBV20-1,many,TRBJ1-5,CSARVDTEGPQHF,TGCAGTGCTAGAGTCGACACCGAAGGGCCCCAGCATTTT
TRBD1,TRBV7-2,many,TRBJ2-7,CASKSFDRDYEQYF,TGTGCCAGCAAATCTTTTGACAGGGATTACGAGCAGTACTTC